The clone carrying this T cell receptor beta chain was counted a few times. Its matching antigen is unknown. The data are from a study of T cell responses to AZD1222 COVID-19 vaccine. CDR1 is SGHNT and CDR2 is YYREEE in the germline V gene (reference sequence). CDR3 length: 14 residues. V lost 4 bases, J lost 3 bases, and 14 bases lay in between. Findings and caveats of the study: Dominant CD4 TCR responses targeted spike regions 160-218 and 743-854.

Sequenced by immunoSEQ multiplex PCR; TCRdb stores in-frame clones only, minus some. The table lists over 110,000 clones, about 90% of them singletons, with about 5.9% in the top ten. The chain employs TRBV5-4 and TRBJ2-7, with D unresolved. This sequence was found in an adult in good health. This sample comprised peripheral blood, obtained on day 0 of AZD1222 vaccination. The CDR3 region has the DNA TGTGCCAGCAGCCAATACACGAGACGCTACGAGCAGTACTTC. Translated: CASSQYTRRYEQYF.